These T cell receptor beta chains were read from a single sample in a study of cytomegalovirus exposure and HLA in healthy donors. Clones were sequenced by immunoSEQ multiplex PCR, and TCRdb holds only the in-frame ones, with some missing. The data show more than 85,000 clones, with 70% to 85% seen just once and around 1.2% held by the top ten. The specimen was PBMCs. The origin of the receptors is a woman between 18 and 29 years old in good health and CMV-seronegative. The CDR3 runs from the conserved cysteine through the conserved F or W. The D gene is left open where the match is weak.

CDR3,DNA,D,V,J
CASSFGLQETQYF,TGCGCCAGCAGCTTTGGGCTCCAAGAGACCCAGTACTTC,NA,TRBV5-1,TRBJ2-5
CASSSYRVKSTDTQYF,TGTGCCAGCAGCTCTTACAGGGTCAAGAGCACAGATACGCAGTATTTT,NA,TRBV7-2,TRBJ2-3
CASSLAQIFATPNQPQHF,TGTGCCAGCAGCTTAGCGCAAATCTTTGCCACTCCGAATCAGCCCCAGCATTTT,NA,TRBV7-9,TRBJ1-5
CASSLSGTGANEQFF,TGCGCCAGCAGCTTATCCGGGACAGGGGCGAATGAGCAGTTCTTC,TRBD1,TRBV5-1,TRBJ2-1
CAIRRDPSASGSGYEQYF,TGTGCCATCCGCAGGGATCCCTCGGCTAGCGGGAGTGGATACGAGCAGTACTTC,TRBD2,TRBV28,TRBJ2-7
CASKSAGLETQYF,TGTGCCAGTAAATCTGCAGGGCTGGAGACCCAGTACTTC,NA,TRBV19,TRBJ2-5
CASSLGPGTSGGGTDTQYF,TGTGCCAGCAGCTTAGGGCCCGGGACTAGCGGGGGGGGCACAGATACGCAGTATTTT,TRBD2,TRBV11-2,TRBJ2-3
CASRLVDRGESSYNSPLHF,TGTGCAAGTCGCTTAGTTGACAGGGGAGAGAGCTCCTATAATTCACCCCTCCACTTT,NA,TRBV12-2,TRBJ1-6
CASSELRSSGGNEQFF,TGTGCCAGCAGTGAATTAAGGTCTAGCGGGGGCAATGAGCAGTTCTTC,TRBD2,TRBV25-1,TRBJ2-1
CASSLGPGGRPEQYF,TGTGCCAGCAGCTTAGGTCCCGGGGGGCGTCCCGAGCAGTACTTC,NA,TRBV13,TRBJ2-7
CASSLDRGNTIYF,TGTGCCAGCAGCCTGGACAGGGGAAACACCATATATTTT,TRBD1,TRBV9,TRBJ1-3
CASSLLPEGAELFF,TGTGCCAGCAGCCTGCTGCCCGAGGGCGCGGAGCTGTTTTTT,NA,TRBV9,TRBJ2-2
CASSSYYEQYF,TGTGCCAGCAGTTCCTACTACGAGCAGTACTTC,NA,TRBV2,TRBJ2-7